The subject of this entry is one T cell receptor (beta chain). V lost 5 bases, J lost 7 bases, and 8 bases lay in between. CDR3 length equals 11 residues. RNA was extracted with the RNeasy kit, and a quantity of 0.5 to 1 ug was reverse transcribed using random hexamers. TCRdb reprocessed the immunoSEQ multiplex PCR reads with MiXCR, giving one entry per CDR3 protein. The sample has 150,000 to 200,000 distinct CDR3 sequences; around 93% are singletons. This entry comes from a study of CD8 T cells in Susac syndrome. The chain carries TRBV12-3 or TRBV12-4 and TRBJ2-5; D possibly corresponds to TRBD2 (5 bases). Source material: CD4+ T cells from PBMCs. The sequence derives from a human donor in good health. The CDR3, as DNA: TGTGCCAGCAGTGAGGGTCCGACCCAGTACTTC. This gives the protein CASSEGPTQYF.